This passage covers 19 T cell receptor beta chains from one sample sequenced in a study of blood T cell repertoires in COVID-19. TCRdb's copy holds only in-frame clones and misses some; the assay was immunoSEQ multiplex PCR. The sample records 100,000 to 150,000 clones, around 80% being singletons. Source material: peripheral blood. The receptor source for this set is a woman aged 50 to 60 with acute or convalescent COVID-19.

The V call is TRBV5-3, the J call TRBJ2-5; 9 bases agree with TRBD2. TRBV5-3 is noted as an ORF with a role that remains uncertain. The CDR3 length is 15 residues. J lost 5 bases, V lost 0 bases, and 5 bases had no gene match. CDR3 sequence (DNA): TGTGCCAGAAGCTTGGGCCTAGCGGGATGGGAGACCCAGTACTTC. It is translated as CARSLGLAGWETQYF.

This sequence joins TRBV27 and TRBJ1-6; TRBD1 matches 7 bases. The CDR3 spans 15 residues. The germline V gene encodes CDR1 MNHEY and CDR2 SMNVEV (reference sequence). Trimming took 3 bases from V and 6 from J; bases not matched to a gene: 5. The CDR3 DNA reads TGTGCCAGCAGTTTGAATCAGGGGGGTAATTCACCCCTCCACTTT. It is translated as CASSLNQGGNSPLHF.

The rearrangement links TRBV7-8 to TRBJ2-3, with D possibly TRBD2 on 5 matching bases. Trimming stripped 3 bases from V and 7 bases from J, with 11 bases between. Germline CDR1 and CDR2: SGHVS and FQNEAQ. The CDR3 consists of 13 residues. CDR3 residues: CASSLMRVYTQYF. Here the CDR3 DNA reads TGTGCCAGCAGCTTGATGAGGGTGTATACGCAGTATTTT.

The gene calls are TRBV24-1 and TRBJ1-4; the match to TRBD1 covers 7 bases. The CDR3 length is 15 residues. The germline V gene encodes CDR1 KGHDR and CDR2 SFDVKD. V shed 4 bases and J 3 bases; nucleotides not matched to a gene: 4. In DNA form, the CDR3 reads TGTGCCACCAGTGAGGAAGGGGGCCCTAATGAAAAACTGTTTTTT. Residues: CATSEEGGPNEKLFF.

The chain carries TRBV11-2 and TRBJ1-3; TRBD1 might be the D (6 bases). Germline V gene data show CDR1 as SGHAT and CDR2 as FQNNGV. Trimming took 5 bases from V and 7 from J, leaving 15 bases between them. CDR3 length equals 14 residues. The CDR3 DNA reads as TGTGCCAGCAGCCCACAGGGATTTGGGAACACCATATATTTT. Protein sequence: CASSPQGFGNTIYF.

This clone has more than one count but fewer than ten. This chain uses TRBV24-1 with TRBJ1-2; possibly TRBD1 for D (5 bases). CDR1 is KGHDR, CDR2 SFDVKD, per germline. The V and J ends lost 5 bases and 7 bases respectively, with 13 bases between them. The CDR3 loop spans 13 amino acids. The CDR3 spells CATSVTQGGGYTF. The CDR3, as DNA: TGTGCCACCAGTGTTACGCAGGGTGGTGGCTACACCTTC.

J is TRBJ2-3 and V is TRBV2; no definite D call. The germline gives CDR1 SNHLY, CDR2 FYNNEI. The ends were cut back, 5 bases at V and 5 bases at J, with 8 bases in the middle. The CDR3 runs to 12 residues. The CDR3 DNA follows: TGTGCCAGCAGTCCTCTTCGAGATACGCAGTATTTT. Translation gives CASSPLRDTQYF.

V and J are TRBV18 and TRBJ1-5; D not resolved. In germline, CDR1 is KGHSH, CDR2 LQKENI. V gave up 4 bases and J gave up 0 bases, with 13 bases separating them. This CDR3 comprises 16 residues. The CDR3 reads CASSQTGSYSNQPQHF. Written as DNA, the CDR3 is TGTGCCAGCTCACAAACCGGGTCATATAGCAATCAGCCCCAGCATTTT.

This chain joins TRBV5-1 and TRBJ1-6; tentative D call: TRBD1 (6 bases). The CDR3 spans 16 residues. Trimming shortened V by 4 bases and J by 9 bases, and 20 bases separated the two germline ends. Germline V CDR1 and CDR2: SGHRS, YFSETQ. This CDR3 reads CASSMLPGQTFSPLHF. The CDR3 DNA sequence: TGCGCCAGCAGCATGCTGCCGGGACAAACCTTTTCACCCCTCCACTTT.

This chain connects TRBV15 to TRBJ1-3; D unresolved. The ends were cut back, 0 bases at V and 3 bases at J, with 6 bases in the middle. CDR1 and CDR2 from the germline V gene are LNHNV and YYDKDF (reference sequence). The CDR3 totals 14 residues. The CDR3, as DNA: TGTGCCACCAGCAGAGATCCCAGTGGAAACACCATATATTTT. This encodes CATSRDPSGNTIYF.

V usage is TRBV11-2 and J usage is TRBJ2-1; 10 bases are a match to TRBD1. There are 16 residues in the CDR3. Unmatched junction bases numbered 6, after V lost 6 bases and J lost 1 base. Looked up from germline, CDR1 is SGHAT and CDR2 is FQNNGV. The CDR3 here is CASSPRDRGSYNEQFF. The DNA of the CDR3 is TGTGCCAGCAGTCCCCGGGACAGGGGTTCCTACAATGAGCAGTTCTTC.

The CDR3 DNA is TGCGCCAGCAGCTATTCCCAGGGGAATCAGCCCCAGCATTTT. Translation gives CASSYSQGNQPQHF. The V gene is TRBV10-2, the J gene TRBJ1-5; D might be TRBD1 (6 bases). Trimming shortened V by 6 bases and J by 4 bases, and 13 bases separated the two germline ends. Germline values: CDR1 WSHSY, CDR2 SAAADI. There are 14 residues in the CDR3.

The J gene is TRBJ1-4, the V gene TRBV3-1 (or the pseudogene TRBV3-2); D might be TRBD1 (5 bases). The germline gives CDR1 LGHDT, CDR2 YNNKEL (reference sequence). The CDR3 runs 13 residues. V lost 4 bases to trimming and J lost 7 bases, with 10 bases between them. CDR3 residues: CASSLPGGEKLFF. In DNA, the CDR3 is TGTGCCAGCAGCCTTCCGGGGGGTGAAAAACTGTTTTTT.

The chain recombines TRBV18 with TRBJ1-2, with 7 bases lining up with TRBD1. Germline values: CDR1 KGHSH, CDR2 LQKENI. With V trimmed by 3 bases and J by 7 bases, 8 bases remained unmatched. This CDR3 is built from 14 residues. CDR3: CASSPTGEGSGYTF. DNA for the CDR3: TGTGCCAGCTCACCTACAGGGGAAGGAAGTGGCTACACCTTC.

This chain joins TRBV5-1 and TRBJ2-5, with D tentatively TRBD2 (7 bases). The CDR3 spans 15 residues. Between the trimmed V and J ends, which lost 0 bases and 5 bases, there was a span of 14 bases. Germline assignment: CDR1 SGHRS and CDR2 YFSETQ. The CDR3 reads CASSLEGGNVETQYF. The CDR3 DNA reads TGCGCCAGCAGCTTGGAGGGGGGGAATGTTGAGACCCAGTACTTC.

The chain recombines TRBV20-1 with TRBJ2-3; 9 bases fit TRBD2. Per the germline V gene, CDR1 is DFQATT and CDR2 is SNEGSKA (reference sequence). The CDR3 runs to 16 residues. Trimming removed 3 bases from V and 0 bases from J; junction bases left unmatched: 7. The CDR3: CSASWASGASTDTQYF. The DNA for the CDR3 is TGCAGTGCTAGTTGGGCTAGCGGGGCCAGCACAGATACGCAGTATTTT.

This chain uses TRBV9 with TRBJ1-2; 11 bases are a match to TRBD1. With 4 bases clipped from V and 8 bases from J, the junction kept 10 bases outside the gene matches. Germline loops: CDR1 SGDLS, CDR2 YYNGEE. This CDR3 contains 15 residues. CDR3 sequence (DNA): TGTGCCAGCAGCCTAACCGGACAGGGGGCGAGAGGCTACACCTTC. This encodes CASSLTGQGARGYTF.

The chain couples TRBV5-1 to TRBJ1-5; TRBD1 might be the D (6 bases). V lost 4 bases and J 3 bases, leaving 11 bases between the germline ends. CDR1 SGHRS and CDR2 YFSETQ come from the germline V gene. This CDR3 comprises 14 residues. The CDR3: CASSPTGNNQPQHF. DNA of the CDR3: TGCGCCAGCAGCCCGACAGGTAACAATCAGCCCCAGCATTTT.

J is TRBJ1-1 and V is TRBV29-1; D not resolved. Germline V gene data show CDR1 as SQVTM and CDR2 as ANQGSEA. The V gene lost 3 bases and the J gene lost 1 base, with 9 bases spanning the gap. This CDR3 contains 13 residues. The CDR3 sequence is CSVDPLANTEAFF. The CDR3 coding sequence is TGCAGCGTTGACCCCCTGGCGAACACTGAAGCTTTCTTT.